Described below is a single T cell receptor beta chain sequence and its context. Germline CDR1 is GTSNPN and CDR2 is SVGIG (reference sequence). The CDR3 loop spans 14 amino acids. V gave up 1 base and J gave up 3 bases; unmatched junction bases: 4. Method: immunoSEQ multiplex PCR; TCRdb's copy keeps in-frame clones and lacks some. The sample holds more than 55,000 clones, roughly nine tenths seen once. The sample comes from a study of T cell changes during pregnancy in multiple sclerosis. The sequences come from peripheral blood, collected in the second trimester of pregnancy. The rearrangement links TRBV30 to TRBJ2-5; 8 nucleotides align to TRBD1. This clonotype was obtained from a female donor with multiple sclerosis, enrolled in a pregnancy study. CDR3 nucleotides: TGTGCCTGGAGTGGAACAGGGGGGAAAGAGACCCAGTACTTC. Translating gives CAWSGTGGKETQYF. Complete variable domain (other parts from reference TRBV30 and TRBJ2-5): SQTIHQWPATLVQPVGSPLSLECTVEGTSNPNLYWYRQAAGRGLQLLFYSVGIGQISSEVPQNLSASRPQDRQFILSSKKLLLSDSGFYLCAWSGTGGKETQYFGPGTRLLVL.